This T cell receptor (beta chain) was recorded in a study of PD-L1 blockade in urothelial cancer. For the study at large: In the patient group, about 85% of the roughly 29 were males with bladder-origin urothelial cancer. Before enrollment, 0 to 3 chemotherapy regimens had been given to patients.

Some clones are missing from TCRdb's copy, which holds only in-frame ones; the method was immunoSEQ multiplex PCR. Of under 85,000 clones listed, about 91% are singletons. J was trimmed by 4 bases and V by 7 bases; bases with no gene match: 17. The CDR3 contains 17 residues. Germline lookup yields CDR1 SGHDT and CDR2 YYEEEE. Time point denoted: peripheral blood 6 weeks after treatment start. The sequencing here drew on PBMCs, taken around atezolizumab (anti-PD-L1) treatment. The V gene is TRBV5-6, the J gene TRBJ1-1, with 9 bases fitting TRBD1. The clonotype comes from a woman of 80 years or more with urothelial cancer. As DNA, the CDR3 is TGTGCCAGCGGGGGGACAGGGTTAATGGGTCAACTCACTGAAGCTTTCTTT. Its translation: CASGGTGLMGQLTEAFF.